One and the same sample provided the 7 T cell receptor beta chains below, sequenced in a study of tumor-infiltrating lymphocytes in primary liver carcinoma. Making TCR beta cDNA involved around 540 ng total RNA and a constant-region primer. Researchers made the TCR beta libraries by running three nested multiplex PCR rounds with slightly modified ARM-PCR. It was with TRBV1-TRBV30 forward primers and a C-beta reverse primer that the first two PCR rounds were run, at about 10 cycles each. TCRdb re-derived calls from the multiplex PCR reads in MiXCR, one entry per CDR3 protein. The sample lists around 27,000 distinct CDR3 sequences, about 73% occurring once. DNA and RNA were both co-extracted from approximately 20-30 mg of bulk tissue that had not been sorted. The material sequenced was liver tumor tissue from sampling region 3. As for subset: tumor region T3, left-lateral pole. These receptor sequences come from a man between 35 and 55 years old with primary liver carcinoma and hepatitis B virus infection.

Turning to this clonotype: A read error may produce the germline difference seen at one junction end. The rearrangement links TRBV4-2 to TRBJ2-7; 9 bases are a match to TRBD2. CDR3 length equals 18 residues. Per germline, CDR1 LGHNA and CDR2 YNFKEQ. This CDR3 is CTSSQAGAGAGGTYDQYF. Here the CDR3 DNA reads TGTACCAGCAGCCAAGCCGGCGCTGGAGCGGGAGGAACCTACGATCAATACTTC.

This clonotype was counted ten times or more. The rearrangement links TRBV11-2 to TRBJ2-7; D perhaps matches TRBD2 (6 bases). CDR3 length: 14 amino acids. CDR1 is SGHAT, CDR2 FQNNGV, per germline. The germline V and J ends were trimmed by 0 bases and 9 bases, with 15 bases remaining between them. CDR3 in DNA: TGTGCCAGCAGCTTAGAGCGGGGAGGAGGAGGGCAGTACTTC. Translation gives CASSLERGGGGQYF.

The rearrangement links TRBV5-1 to TRBJ2-1; no clear D gene. This CDR3 has 13 amino acids. The germline V gene encodes CDR1 SGHRS and CDR2 YFSETQ. The germline V and J ends were trimmed by 0 bases and 13 bases, with 14 bases remaining between them. Here the CDR3 reads CASSLDSYGEQFF. In DNA form, the CDR3 reads TGCGCCAGCAGCTTGGATAGCTACGGTGAACAGTTCTTC. Drawing the rest from reference TRBV5-1 and TRBJ2-1, the complete variable domain is KAGVTQTPRYLIKTRGQQVTLSCSPISGHRSVSWYQQTPGQGLQFLFEYFSETQRNKGNFPGRFSGRQFSNSRSEMNVSTLELGDSALYLCASSLDSYGEQFFGPGTRLTVL.

In the case of this clonotype: Relative to the germline gene, one junction end is altered; a read error may explain this. The gene calls are TRBV10-3 and TRBJ2-1, with D unresolved. The CDR3 has 12 residues. Germline values: CDR1 ENHRY, CDR2 SYGVKD. CDR3 sequence (DNA): TGTGCCATCAGGGATAGATACAGTGAGCAGTTCTTC. Amino acids: CAIRDRYSEQFF.

This clonotype has more than one count but fewer than ten. The CDR3 end shows no conserved phenylalanine or tryptophan, and so a read error is likely. This sequence joins TRBV6-1 and TRBJ2-7; D perhaps matches TRBD2 (7 bases). The CDR3 is made up of 15 amino acids. In germline, CDR1 is MNHNS, CDR2 SASEGT. The V end was cut by 3 bases, the J end by 6 bases, with 18 bases between. CDR3 nucleotide sequence: TGTGCCAGCAGTGAGGGGGGCTTGGGGGGGATCGAGCAGTACTCC. Its protein product is CASSEGGLGGIEQYS.

Concerning this clonotype itself: The CDR3 does not end in the conserved phenylalanine or tryptophan, so this is likely a read error. This sequence joins TRBV5-6 and TRBJ2-6; TRBD1 matches at 9 bases. Trimming at V came to 8 bases and at J to 2 bases, leaving 14 bases not matched to a gene. Per germline, CDR1 SGHDT and CDR2 YYEEEE. The CDR3 loop spans 18 amino acids. The CDR3 here is CASSLPGTGRTGANVLTI. DNA for the CDR3: TGTGCCAGTAGCCTACCTGGGACAGGGAGAACTGGGGCCAACGTCCTGACTATC.

This chain connects TRBV12-3 or TRBV12-4 to TRBJ1-5; no definite D call. The CDR3 contains 15 residues. Trimming cost V 2 bases and J 5 bases, with 13 bases left between them. CDR3 nucleotide sequence: TGTGCCAGCAGTTTAACGGATAGTTGGTATCAGCCCCAGCATTTT. It codes for CASSLTDSWYQPQHF.